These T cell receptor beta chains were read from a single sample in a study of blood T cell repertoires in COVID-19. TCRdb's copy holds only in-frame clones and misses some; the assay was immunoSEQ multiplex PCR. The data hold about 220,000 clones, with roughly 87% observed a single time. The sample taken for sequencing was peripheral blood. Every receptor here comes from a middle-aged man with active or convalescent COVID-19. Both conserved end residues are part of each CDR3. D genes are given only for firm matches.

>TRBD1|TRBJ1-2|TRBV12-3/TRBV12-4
CASSRGQGYGYTF
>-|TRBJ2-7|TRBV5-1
CASSNTGGAEQYF
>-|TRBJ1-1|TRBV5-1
CASSLGPGLGTEAFF
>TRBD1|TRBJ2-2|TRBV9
CASSVTGGAGELFF
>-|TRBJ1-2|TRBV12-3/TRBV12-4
CASSQDSHYGYTF
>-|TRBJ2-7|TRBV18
CASSPDNLGYEQYF
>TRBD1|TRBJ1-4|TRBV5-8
CASSFAGGTNEKLFF
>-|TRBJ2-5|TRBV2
CASSERRDQETQYF
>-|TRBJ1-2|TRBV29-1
CSVLGGIYGYTF
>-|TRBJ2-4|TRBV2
CASSVGFGKNIQYF
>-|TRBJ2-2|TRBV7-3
CASSYPDRTGELFF
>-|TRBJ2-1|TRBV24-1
CATTLNNEQFF
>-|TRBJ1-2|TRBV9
CASGGTRVDYTF
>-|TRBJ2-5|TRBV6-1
CASSEKGGGLETQYF
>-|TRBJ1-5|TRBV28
CASSLHRFVDTHQPQHF
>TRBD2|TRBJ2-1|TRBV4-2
CASSQLGGRIYNEQFF